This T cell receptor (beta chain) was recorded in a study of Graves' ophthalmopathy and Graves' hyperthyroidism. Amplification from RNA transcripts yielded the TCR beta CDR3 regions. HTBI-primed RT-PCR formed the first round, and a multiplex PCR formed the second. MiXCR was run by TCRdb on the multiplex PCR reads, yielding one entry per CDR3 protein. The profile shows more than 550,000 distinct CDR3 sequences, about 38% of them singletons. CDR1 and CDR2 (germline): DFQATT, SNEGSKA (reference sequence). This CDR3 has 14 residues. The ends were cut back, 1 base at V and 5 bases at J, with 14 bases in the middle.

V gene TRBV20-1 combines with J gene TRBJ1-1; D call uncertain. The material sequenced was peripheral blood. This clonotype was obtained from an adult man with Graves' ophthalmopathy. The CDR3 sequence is CSARGAGGETEAFF. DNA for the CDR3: TGCAGTGCTAGAGGGGCGGGAGGAGAGACTGAAGCTTTCTTT.